The 21 T cell receptor beta chains below were found in one sample sequenced in a study of T cells in localized non-small cell lung cancer. Clones were read by immunoSEQ multiplex PCR, and TCRdb kept only the in-frame ones, dropping some. The table shows a few thousand clones, with more than 20% occurring only once. The sequences come from lung tumor tissue, collected before any cancer treatment. These receptors came from a woman aged 40-75 years with stage I lung adenocarcinoma.

This clone appeared a few times. The chain joins TRBV6-8 to TRBJ1-1; tentative D call: TRBD1 (6 bases). The CDR3 runs 14 residues. Germline CDR1 is MNHGY and CDR2 is SAAAGT. Trimming pared 6 bases from V and 0 bases from J, leaving 11 bases between. The CDR3 spells CASRNTGLNTEAFF. In DNA, the CDR3 is TGTGCCAGCAGGAACACAGGGCTGAACACTGAAGCTTTCTTT.

This rearrangement joins TRBV19 to TRBJ1-1, with TRBD1 identical over 10 bases. V dropped 8 bases and J dropped 2; count of bases not matched to a gene: 5. The CDR3 length is 14 residues. The germline CDR1 and CDR2 sequences are LNHDA and SQIVND (reference sequence). The chain's CDR3 is CASRDRGSNTEAFF. The CDR3 DNA sequence: TGTGCCAGTCGGGACAGGGGCTCAAACACTGAAGCTTTCTTT. Drawing the rest from reference TRBV19 and TRBJ1-1, the complete variable domain is DGGITQSPKYLFRKEGQNVTLSCEQNLNHDAMYWYRQDPGQGLRLIYYSQIVNDFQKGDIAEGYSVSREKKESFPLTVTSAQKNPTAFYLCASRDRGSNTEAFFGQGTRLTVV.

This clone was detected only a few times. The V call is TRBV6-8, the J call TRBJ2-5; D gene uncertain. This CDR3 region has 13 residues. V lost 4 bases to trimming and J lost 5 bases, with 11 bases between them. Per the germline V gene, CDR1 is MNHGY and CDR2 is SAAAGT. The CDR3 region has the DNA TGTGCCAGCAGTTTATCGCTTTGGGAGACCCAGTACTTC. Amino acid sequence: CASSLSLWETQYF.

This clone rates as medium-sized. The gene calls are TRBV11-3 and TRBJ2-1; a weak D match, TRBD1 (5 bases). This CDR3 comprises 16 residues. Trimming shortened V by 5 bases and J by 8 bases, and 22 bases separated the two germline ends. CDR1 and CDR2 from the germline V gene are SGHNT and YENEEA. This CDR3 reads CASSEKSSGWGDEQFF. CDR3 sequence (DNA): TGTGCCAGCAGCGAGAAATCTTCCGGTTGGGGCGATGAGCAGTTCTTC.

The chain couples TRBV5-1 to TRBJ1-2; TRBD1 matches at 11 bases. CDR3 size: 15 residues. V dropped 0 bases and J dropped 5; count of bases not matched to a gene: 3. Germline CDR1 and CDR2: SGHRS and YFSETQ. CDR3 nucleotide sequence: TGCGCCAGCAGCTTGGCAGGACAGGGGGCATATGGCTACACCTTC. Residues: CASSLAGQGAYGYTF. Complete variable domain (other parts from reference TRBV5-1 and TRBJ1-2): KAGVTQTPRYLIKTRGQQVTLSCSPISGHRSVSWYQQTPGQGLQFLFEYFSETQRNKGNFPGRFSGRQFSNSRSEMNVSTLELGDSALYLCASSLAGQGAYGYTFGSGTRLTVV.

This clone is judged medium-sized (0.01 to 0.1%). The gene calls are TRBV4-1 and TRBJ2-1; 11 bases fit TRBD2. The CDR3 sequence is 16 residues long. J lost 4 bases, V lost 4 bases, and 6 bases had no gene match. Germline CDR1 is MGHRA and CDR2 is YSYEKL. CDR3 DNA sequence: TGCGCCAGCAGCCCCCCAGGACTAGCGGGTTACAATGAGCAGTTCTTC. It codes for CASSPPGLAGYNEQFF.

V is TRBV11-3 and J is TRBJ2-1; perhaps TRBD1 as D (8 bases). CDR1 is SGHNT, CDR2 YENEEA, per germline. V was trimmed by 5 bases and J by 4 bases, leaving 15 bases between them. CDR3 length: 15 amino acids. Written as DNA, the CDR3 is TGTGCCAGCAGCCAACAGGGGGGGTCGTACAATGAGCAGTTCTTC. As protein: CASSQQGGSYNEQFF.

This chain links TRBV6-8 with TRBJ1-5; 8 bases map to TRBD1. Germline CDR1 and CDR2: MNHGY and SAAAGT. This CDR3 has 14 residues. The J segment lost 5 bases and the V segment lost 10 bases, leaving 10 bases of the junction unmatched. The CDR3 nucleotides read TGTGCCATCAAGAAGACAGGGGAGGATCAGCCCCAGCATTTT. As protein: CAIKKTGEDQPQHF.

This clone is medium-sized. The chain uses TRBV11-3 and TRBJ1-2; 10 nucleotides agree with TRBD1. The CDR3 covers 14 residues. Germline CDR1 is SGHNT and CDR2 is YENEEA. V lost 5 bases, J lost 8 bases, and 8 bases stayed unmatched. The CDR3 reads CASSPDGQGDGYTF. The CDR3 region has the DNA TGTGCCAGCAGCCCAGATGGACAGGGGGACGGCTACACCTTC.

This clone has more than one count but fewer than ten. This rearrangement joins TRBV6-8 to TRBJ2-7; 7 nucleotides align to TRBD1. J gave up 1 base and V 4 bases, and 7 bases lay outside the gene matches. Germline lookup yields CDR1 MNHGY and CDR2 SAAAGT. The CDR3 is 15 residues long. The CDR3 nucleotides read TGTGCCAGCAGTTCCCGGGACAGAGTTTCCTACGAGCAGTACTTC. Amino acids: CASSSRDRVSYEQYF.

V gene TRBV11-3 combines with J gene TRBJ1-3; the D is unclear. The germline V and J ends were trimmed by 3 bases and 6 bases, with 12 bases remaining between them. Germline V gene data show CDR1 as SGHNT and CDR2 as YENEEA. The CDR3 loop spans 14 amino acids. The CDR3 region is CASSFAFEANTIYF. In DNA, the CDR3 is TGTGCCAGCAGCTTTGCCTTTGAGGCAAACACCATATATTTT.

This rearrangement joins TRBV5-1 to TRBJ2-1; 11 bases agree with TRBD2. Trimming at V came to 5 bases and at J to 8 bases, leaving 9 bases not matched to a gene. CDR1 SGHRS and CDR2 YFSETQ come from the germline V gene. The CDR3 extends over 15 amino acids. CDR3 DNA: TGCGCCAGCAGTCCCGTAGCGGGGGGGACCCATGAGCAGTTCTTC. Protein product: CASSPVAGGTHEQFF.

Within the sample, this clone is medium-sized (0.01 to 0.1%). J is TRBJ2-5 and V is TRBV6-8; TRBD1 agrees at 7 bases. From germline, CDR1 is MNHGY and CDR2 SAAAGT. Germline trimming cut 5 bases from V and 2 bases from J; bases unmatched to any gene: 8. The CDR3 sequence is 15 residues long. The CDR3 region has the DNA TGTGCCAGCAGTACATGGGGGACAGAACAAGAGACCCAGTACTTC. It is translated as CASSTWGTEQETQYF.

The rearrangement uses TRBV28 and TRBJ2-2; D is uncertain. The CDR3 is 15 residues long. Per germline, CDR1 MDHEN and CDR2 SYDVKM. V was clipped by 6 bases and J by 0 bases, with 11 bases between them. Here the CDR3 reads CASSRTSANTGELFF. CDR3 DNA: TGTGCCAGCAGCAGAACTTCCGCGAACACCGGGGAGCTGTTTTTT.

This clone was counted a few times. The rearrangement links TRBV18 to TRBJ2-7, with 7 nucleotides matching TRBD1. CDR3 size: 14 residues. The V and J ends lost 2 bases and 2 bases, in that order; junction bases with no gene match: 3. Germline V gene sequence: CDR1 KGHSH, CDR2 LQKENI. CDR3 sequence (DNA): TGTGCCAGCTCACCAGACAGGGTGCCCTACGAGCAGTACTTC. Encoded protein: CASSPDRVPYEQYF. Full variable domain (remainder filled in from reference TRBV18 and TRBJ2-7): NAGVMQNPRHLVRRRGQEARLRCSPMKGHSHVYWYRQLPEEGLKFMVYLQKENIIDESGMPKERFSAEFPKEGPSILRIQQVVRGDSAAYFCASSPDRVPYEQYFGPGTRLTVT.

This clone was seen a handful of times. The V gene is TRBV11-3, the J gene TRBJ2-7, with D perhaps matching TRBD1 or TRBD2 (5 bases each). This CDR3 comprises 15 residues. With 8 bases removed from V and 6 bases from J, the gap between germline ends came to 23 bases. Germline CDR1 reads SGHNT; CDR2 reads YENEEA. The CDR3 region is CASSFSRDPLGEQYF. CDR3 sequence (DNA): TGTGCCAGCTCCTTTTCCCGGGACCCTTTGGGCGAGCAGTACTTC.

This clone appeared a few times. The chain joins TRBV11-3 to TRBJ2-6; D remains ambiguous. V dropped 1 base and J dropped 0 bases, with 4 bases sitting between them. The CDR3 length is 15 residues. CDR1 and CDR2 (germline): SGHNT, YENEEA. This CDR3 reads CASSLGSSGANVLTF. The CDR3, as DNA: TGTGCCAGCAGCTTAGGGAGCTCTGGGGCCAACGTCCTGACTTTC.

This chain's CDR3 is CASSLCTDTQYF. CDR3 nucleotides: TGTGCCAGCAGTCTCTGCACAGATACGCAGTATTTT. This chain uses TRBV6-8 with TRBJ2-3; no clear D gene. Germline V CDR1 and CDR2: MNHGY, SAAAGT. Trimming took off 5 bases at V and 1 base at J, with 4 bases between the two ends. The length of the CDR3 is 12 residues.

This chain links TRBV30 with TRBJ2-1; D is ambiguous. The CDR3 runs 12 residues. Germline loops: CDR1 GTSNPN, CDR2 SVGIG (reference sequence). V was trimmed by 2 bases and J by 5 bases, leaving 7 bases between them. CDR3 bases: TGTGCCTGGAGTCGAGAGAACAATGAGCAGTTCTTC. Its translation: CAWSRENNEQFF.

This clone was seen only once. The chain carries TRBV30 and TRBJ2-3; D is uncertain. The CDR3 consists of 14 residues. Trimming shortened V by 2 bases and J by 1 base, and 10 bases separated the two germline ends. From germline, CDR1 is GTSNPN and CDR2 SVGIG (reference sequence). The CDR3 here is CAWSPGLRTDTQYF. The CDR3 DNA sequence: TGTGCCTGGAGTCCCGGGCTCCGCACAGATACGCAGTATTTT.

The chain carries TRBV29-1 and TRBJ2-1; no firm D call. The CDR3 runs 14 residues. CDR1 and CDR2 from the germline V gene are SQVTM and ANQGSEA. Trimming removed 1 base from V and 0 bases from J, with 7 bases in between. The DNA of the CDR3 is TGCAGCGTTGAAGTATACAGCTCCTACAATGAGCAGTTCTTC. It encodes CSVEVYSSYNEQFF.